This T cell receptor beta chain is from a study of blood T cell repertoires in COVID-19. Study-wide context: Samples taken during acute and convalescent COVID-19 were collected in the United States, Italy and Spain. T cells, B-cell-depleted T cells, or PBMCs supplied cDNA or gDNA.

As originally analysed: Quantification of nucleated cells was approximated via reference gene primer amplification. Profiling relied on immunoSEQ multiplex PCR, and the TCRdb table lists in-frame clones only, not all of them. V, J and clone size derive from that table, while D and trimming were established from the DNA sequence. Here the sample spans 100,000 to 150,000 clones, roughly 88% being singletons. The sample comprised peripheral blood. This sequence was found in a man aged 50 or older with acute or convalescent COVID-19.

CDR3 loop: CASSPQAVAGNTIYF. The CDR3 DNA sequence: TGTGCCAGCAGCCCCCAGGCAGTGGCTGGAAACACCATATATTTT. V and J are TRBV2 and TRBJ1-3; D is unclear. Germline CDR1 is SNHLY and CDR2 is FYNNEI. There are 15 residues in the CDR3. Trimming took 6 bases from V and 2 from J, leaving 14 bases between them.